The subject of this entry is one T cell receptor beta chain. This sample is drawn from a study of blood T cell repertoires in COVID-19. Clones were sequenced by immunoSEQ multiplex PCR, and TCRdb holds only the in-frame ones, with some missing. The sample records approximately 320,000 clones, 90% being singletons. Across 20 to 25 US areas, participants ranged in age from about 18 to 100 years. The V end lost 0 bases, the J end lost 8 bases, and 5 bases lay between the germline ends. The germline V gene has CDR1 SGHNT and CDR2 YENEEA. The CDR3 totals 12 residues. What was sequenced was PBMCs or T cells enriched from blood (not recorded which). The TCR was taken from a man aged 55-75 years who had recovered from COVID-19. The chain uses TRBV11-3 and TRBJ2-4; D unresolved. The DNA of the CDR3 is TGTGCCAGCAGCTTAGATAGTTACATTCAGTACTTC. Its translation is CASSLDSYIQYF.